The rows below give T cell receptor beta chains drawn from one sample of a study of a mutant IDH1 vaccine in newly diagnosed glioma. Sequencing was performed with immunoSEQ multiplex PCR; in TCRdb, only in-frame clones are kept and a portion is missing. The top ten hold around 5% of the sample, which has tens of thousands of clones, around 85% seen once. The sample in question was PBMCs, obtained from a glioma patient treated with radiotherapy, temozolomide or both. These receptors came from a woman between 35 and 50 years old with glioma. Each CDR3 is given with its conserved first and last residue. D genes are given only for firm matches. Where a row states a size, it is once, few, many or the class of an expanded clone; other rows omit it.

>TRBD1|-|TRBJ1-4|TRBV12-5
CASGFWPSDRGPNEKLFF
TGTGCTAGTGGTTTTTGGCCGTCAGACAGGGGTCCTAATGAAAAACTGTTTTTT
>-|-|TRBJ2-3|TRBV21-1
CASSKTTALTDTQYF
TGTGCCAGCAGCAAAACTACAGCCCTTACAGATACGCAGTATTTT
>TRBD1|-|TRBJ2-2|TRBV6-5
CASSYLDRASTGELFF
TGTGCCAGCAGTTACCTGGACAGGGCGAGCACCGGGGAGCTGTTTTTT
>-|-|TRBJ1-2|TRBV5-4
CASSLNTNYTF
TGTGCCAGCAGCTTGAACACTAACTACACCTTC
>TRBD1|-|TRBJ1-2|TRBV6-5
CASSPGTGNYGYTF
TGTGCCAGCAGTCCCGGGACAGGGAACTATGGCTACACCTTC
>TRBD1|-|TRBJ1-4|TRBV7-7
CASSLGNRGAEKLFF
TGTGCTAGCAGCTTAGGGAACAGGGGCGCTGAAAAACTGTTTTTT
>TRBD2|-|TRBJ2-3|TRBV2
CASSGSPPRTSGGTDTQYF
TGTGCCAGCAGTGGAAGCCCTCCCCGGACTAGCGGGGGCACAGATACGCAGTATTTT
>TRBD1|once|TRBJ1-2|TRBV6-5
CASRGTGAYGYTF
TGTGCCAGCAGAGGGACAGGAGCCTATGGCTACACCTTC
>-|-|TRBJ2-5|TRBV19
CASREGGPPPGETQYF
TGTGCCAGTAGAGAGGGGGGCCCTCCTCCGGGGGAGACCCAGTACTTC
>-|-|TRBJ1-5|TRBV19
CASSREGNQPQHF
TGTGCCAGTAGTAGAGAGGGCAATCAGCCCCAGCATTTT
>TRBD2|once|TRBJ2-7|TRBV19
CASSRLAGGTYEQYF
TGTGCCAGTAGTAGGCTAGCGGGAGGTACCTACGAGCAGTACTTC
>TRBD2|-|TRBJ2-7|TRBV5-1
CASSTGTTSYEQYF
TGCGCCAGTTCCACCGGGACTACCTCCTACGAGCAGTACTTC
>TRBD1|-|TRBJ1-1|TRBV19
CASSYRGRSDTEAFF
TGTGCCAGTAGCTACAGGGGGAGATCGGACACTGAAGCTTTCTTT
>-|-|TRBJ2-7|TRBV7-2
CASSFQGSYEQYF
TGTGCCAGCAGCTTTCAGGGGTCCTACGAGCAGTACTTC
>TRBD2|-|TRBJ2-7|TRBV6-4
CASSDGLLAGGLGEQYF
TGTGCCAGCAGTGACGGTCTTCTAGCGGGGGGCCTCGGGGAGCAGTACTTC
>-|-|TRBJ2-2|TRBV5-4
CASSPAPGNTGELFF
TGTGCCAGCAGCCCCGCACCAGGGAACACCGGGGAGCTGTTTTTT
>-|once|TRBJ2-3|TRBV2
CASEQSSTDTQYF
TGTGCCAGCGAACAGTCTAGCACAGATACGCAGTATTTT
>TRBD2|-|TRBJ2-7|TRBV7-2
CASSLGAGGQYEQYF
TGTGCCAGCAGCTTAGGAGCGGGAGGCCAATACGAGCAGTACTTC
>-|-|TRBJ2-1|TRBV7-2
CASSARISYNEQFF
TGTGCCAGCAGCGCCCGCATCTCATACAATGAGCAGTTCTTC
>-|-|TRBJ1-2|TRBV7-2
CASSLISGGEPAYGYTF
TGTGCCAGCAGCTTAATTTCGGGGGGGGAGCCAGCCTATGGCTACACCTTC
>-|-|TRBJ2-2|TRBV7-2
CASSVGGELFF
TGTGCCAGCAGTGTGGGCGGGGAGCTGTTTTTT
>TRBD1|-|TRBJ1-5|TRBV6-1
CASSDRVYQPQHF
TGTGCCAGCAGCGACAGGGTGTATCAGCCCCAGCATTTT
>TRBD1|-|TRBJ1-2|TRBV6-6
CASSYGTGGHGYTF
TGTGCCAGCAGTTACGGTACAGGGGGACATGGCTACACCTTC
>TRBD2|-|TRBJ2-5|TRBV6-1
CASSAGTSGRPTGETQYF
TGTGCCAGCAGTGCTGGGACTAGCGGGAGGCCTACCGGCGAGACCCAGTACTTC
>TRBD2|-|TRBJ2-1|TRBV5-1
CASSGGDFRRRNEQFF
TGCGCCAGCAGTGGGGGGGACTTTCGTCGACGTAATGAGCAGTTCTTC
>-|-|TRBJ1-1|TRBV2
CASRGDRGKTEAFF
TGTGCCAGCAGGGGGGACCGGGGGAAGACTGAAGCTTTCTTT
>TRBD1|-|TRBJ1-2|TRBV14
CASSQGQGVYGYTF
TGTGCCAGCAGCCAAGGACAGGGGGTCTATGGCTACACCTTC
>-|few|TRBJ2-2|TRBV29-1
CSVGLIKGGELFF
TGCAGCGTAGGCCTCATCAAGGGCGGGGAGCTGTTTTTT
>-|-|TRBJ2-3|TRBV7-9
CASSLGAGTRSTDTQYF
TGTGCCAGCAGCTTAGGGGCCGGGACACGGAGCACAGATACGCAGTATTTT
>-|-|TRBJ1-5|TRBV7-2
CASSRVAGGDGNQPQHF
TGTGCCAGCAGCCGAGTTGCTGGGGGCGATGGCAATCAGCCCCAGCATTTT
>-|-|TRBJ1-3|TRBV7-9
CASSSGFSGNTIYF
TGTGCCAGCAGCTCAGGGTTCTCTGGAAACACCATATATTTT
>-|-|TRBJ2-1|TRBV1
CTIAGTSGPNEQFF
TGCACCATCGCCGGGACTAGCGGTCCGAATGAGCAGTTCTTC
>-|-|TRBJ1-2|TRBV28
CASSLYGDRYGYTF
TGTGCCAGCAGTCTTTATGGAGACCGGTATGGCTACACCTTC
>TRBD1|-|TRBJ2-2|TRBV5-4
CASSSGQEPNTGELFF
TGTGCCAGCAGCTCAGGACAGGAACCTAACACCGGGGAGCTGTTTTTT
>-|-|TRBJ1-2|TRBV28
CASRPGNYGYTF
TGTGCCAGCCGGCCAGGGAACTATGGCTACACCTTC
>TRBD1|-|TRBJ2-7|TRBV18
CASSQGASYEQYF
TGTGCCAGCTCACAGGGGGCCTCCTACGAGCAGTACTTC
>TRBD1|-|TRBJ1-1|TRBV6-1
CASSVTGTGNTEAFF
TGTGCCAGCAGTGTGACCGGGACAGGGAACACTGAAGCTTTCTTT
>-|-|TRBJ1-5|TRBV5-1
CASSLDGPGQPQHF
TGCGCCAGCAGCTTGGACGGCCCCGGGCAGCCCCAGCATTTT
>-|once|TRBJ1-5|TRBV28
CASSLPPGAIRNNQPQHF
TGTGCCAGCAGTTTGCCCCCGGGGGCGATTCGAAACAATCAGCCCCAGCATTTT
>TRBD1|-|TRBJ1-2|TRBV6-5
CASSYGTGGGYTF
TGTGCCAGCAGTTATGGGACAGGGGGTGGCTACACCTTC
>-|-|TRBJ1-3|TRBV29-1
CSVAGPPGNTIYF
TGCAGCGTTGCAGGTCCGCCTGGAAACACCATATATTTT
>TRBD2|-|TRBJ2-7|TRBV7-2
CASSSQGGRQSYEQYF
TGTGCCAGCAGCTCACAAGGCGGGAGACAGAGCTACGAGCAGTACTTC
>-|-|TRBJ2-5|TRBV6-5
CASSGHFQETQYF
TGTGCCAGCTCGGGACACTTCCAAGAGACCCAGTACTTC
>-|-|TRBJ1-1|TRBV19
CASSLGRLNTEAFF
TGTGCCAGTAGTTTGGGACGGTTGAACACTGAAGCTTTCTTT
>-|-|TRBJ1-6|TRBV6-5
CASSPGRYNSPLHF
TGTGCCAGCAGTCCCGGACGGTATAATTCACCCCTCCACTTT
>-|-|TRBJ2-6|TRBV4-2
CASSQGGANVLTF
TGTGCCAGCAGCCAGGGTGGGGCCAACGTCCTGACTTTC
>-|-|TRBJ1-2|TRBV6-1
CASSETAGPLGYTF
TGTGCCAGCAGTGAAACCGCCGGGCCCTTGGGCTACACCTTC
>-|-|TRBJ2-7|TRBV6-5
CASSYSSLGSYEQYF
TGTGCCAGCAGTTACTCGTCCCTCGGCTCCTACGAGCAGTACTTC
>-|-|TRBJ1-5|TRBV6-1
CASSEIAKPQHF
TGTGCCAGCAGTGAAATTGCGAAGCCCCAGCATTTT
>-|-|TRBJ1-1|TRBV18
CASSRTQTVSLNTEAFF
TGTGCCAGCTCACGCACTCAAACGGTGAGCTTGAACACTGAAGCTTTCTTT
>-|-|TRBJ1-2|TRBV9
CASSVARASDYGYTF
TGTGCCAGCAGCGTAGCTCGCGCCTCCGACTATGGCTACACCTTC
>TRBD1|-|TRBJ1-5|TRBV2
CASTTGAGQPRHF
TGTGCCAGCACGACAGGGGCAGGTCAGCCCCGGCATTTT
>-|once|TRBJ2-7|TRBV2
CASREGMGEQYF
TGTGCCAGCAGGGAGGGGATGGGCGAGCAGTACTTC
>-|-|TRBJ1-2|TRBV28
CASSFPQGKGYGYTF
TGTGCCAGCAGTTTTCCCCAAGGGAAAGGCTATGGCTACACCTTC
>TRBD1|once|TRBJ2-7|TRBV4-2
CASSQGQGASYEQYF
TGTGCCAGCAGCCAAGGACAGGGGGCCTCCTACGAGCAGTACTTC
>-|-|TRBJ1-4|TRBV7-2
CASSSTSTNEKLFF
TGTGCCAGCAGCTCGACAAGCACTAATGAAAAACTGTTTTTT
>-|-|TRBJ2-7|TRBV4-1
CASSQSHDSSRSYEQYF
TGCGCCAGCAGCCAAAGCCACGACAGTTCCCGATCCTACGAGCAGTACTTC
>TRBD2|-|TRBJ2-2|TRBV5-1
CASSSRTSGRPELFF
TGCGCCAGCAGCTCCCGGACTAGCGGGAGACCGGAGCTGTTTTTT